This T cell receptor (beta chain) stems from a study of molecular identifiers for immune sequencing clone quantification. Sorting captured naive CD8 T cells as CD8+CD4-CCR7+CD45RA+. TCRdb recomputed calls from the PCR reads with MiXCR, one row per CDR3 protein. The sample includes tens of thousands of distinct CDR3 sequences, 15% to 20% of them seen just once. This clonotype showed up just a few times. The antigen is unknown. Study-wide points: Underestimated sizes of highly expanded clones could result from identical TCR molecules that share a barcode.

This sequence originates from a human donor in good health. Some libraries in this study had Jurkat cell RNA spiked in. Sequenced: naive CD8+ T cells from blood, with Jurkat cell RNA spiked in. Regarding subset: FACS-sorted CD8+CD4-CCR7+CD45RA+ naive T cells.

The CDR3 DNA sequence: TGTGCTAGTGGTTTGGTAGGCGGGGGCGGAGAGACCCAGTACTTC. This encodes CASGLVGGGGETQYF. The chain is built from TRBV12-5 and TRBJ2-5, with D possibly being TRBD2 (7 bases). The V and J ends lost 0 bases and 4 bases respectively, with 12 bases between them. Per the germline V gene, CDR1 is LGHNT and CDR2 is FRNRAP. This CDR3 comprises 15 residues.